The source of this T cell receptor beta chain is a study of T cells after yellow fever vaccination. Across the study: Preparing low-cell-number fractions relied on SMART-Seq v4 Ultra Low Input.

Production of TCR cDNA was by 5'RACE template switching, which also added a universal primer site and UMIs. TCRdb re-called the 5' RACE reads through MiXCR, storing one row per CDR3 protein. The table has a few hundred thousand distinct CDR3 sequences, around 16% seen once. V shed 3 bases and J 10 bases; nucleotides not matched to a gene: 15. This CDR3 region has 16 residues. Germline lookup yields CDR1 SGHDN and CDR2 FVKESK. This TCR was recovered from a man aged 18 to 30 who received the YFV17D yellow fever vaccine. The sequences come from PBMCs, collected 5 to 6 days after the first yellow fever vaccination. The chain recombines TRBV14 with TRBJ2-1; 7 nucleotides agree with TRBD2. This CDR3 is CASSHRARWGGGEQFF. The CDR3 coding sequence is TGTGCCAGCAGCCACCGTGCCAGGTGGGGGGGAGGGGAGCAGTTCTTC.